The rows below give T cell receptor beta chains drawn from one sample of a study of vaccination and CD4 T cells after COVID-19. These TCRs are of unknown antigen specificity. In TCRdb, the PCR reads were re-called with MiXCR into one record per CDR3 protein. The sample consists of around 17,000 distinct CDR3 sequences, around 30% of them appearing once. The specimen was cultured CD4+ T cells from blood. These receptors originate from a human donor with COVID-19. Both conserved end residues are part of each CDR3. The D gene is left open where the match is weak. Some rows have no size entry. The others give once, few or many, or a class for an expanded clone.

d_call j_call v_call clone_size cdr3_aa cdr3_nt
. TRBJ1-3 TRBV12-3/TRBV12-4 . CASSLSSGAGNTIYF TGTGCCAGCAGCCTTAGTTCAGGGGCTGGAAACACCATATATTTT
. TRBJ2-3 TRBV5-1 . CASSSGLKPDSADTQYF TGCGCCAGCAGCTCCGGCCTAAAACCCGACTCGGCAGATACGCAGTATTTT
. TRBJ1-1 TRBV6-1 . CASRAKESTEAFF TGTGCCAGCAGGGCTAAGGAGAGCACTGAAGCTTTCTTT
. TRBJ1-2 TRBV18 few CASSPRDKVDHYGYTF TGTGCCAGCTCACCACGGGACAAGGTGGACCACTATGGCTACACCTTC
. TRBJ1-2 TRBV6-1 few CASGAGAPNYGYTF TGTGCCAGTGGTGCTGGGGCTCCTAACTATGGCTACACCTTC
. TRBJ1-3 TRBV2 . CASQFSSGNTIYF TGTGCCAGTCAGTTTAGTTCTGGAAACACCATATATTTT
. TRBJ2-7 TRBV6-5 few CASSYSFVGTYEQYF TGTGCCAGCAGTTACTCTTTCGTCGGAACCTACGAGCAGTACTTC
. TRBJ2-7 TRBV2 large CASKVRDSYSYEQYF TGTGCCAGCAAGGTCCGGGACTCATACTCCTACGAGCAGTACTTC
TRBD1 TRBJ2-1 TRBV10-2 . CASRRTGGLEQFF TGCGCCAGCAGGAGGACAGGGGGCCTTGAGCAGTTCTTC
TRBD1 TRBJ1-3 TRBV5-1 . CASSQGEISGNTIYF TGCGCCAGCAGCCAGGGGGAAATCTCTGGAAACACCATATATTTT
. TRBJ1-3 TRBV7-9 . CASSSLFEGSNKSLRNTIYF TGTGCCAGCAGCTCCCTCTTCGAAGGATCGAACAAATCCTTAAGAAACACCATATATTTT
TRBD1 TRBJ2-5 TRBV5-5 . CASSTGQGGTQYF TGTGCCAGCAGCACCGGACAGGGGGGGACCCAGTACTTC
TRBD1 TRBJ1-1 TRBV7-9 few CASSKGQIIGGSEAFF TGTGCCAGCAGCAAGGGACAGATCATAGGGGGCTCTGAAGCTTTCTTT
. TRBJ1-6 TRBV5-1 . CASSLAFGGRSYNSPLHF TGCGCCAGCAGCTTGGCCTTTGGGGGCCGATCCTATAATTCACCCCTCCACTTT
. TRBJ1-1 TRBV21-1 few CASGELGKAANTEAFF TGTGCCAGCGGCGAACTCGGGAAGGCTGCGAACACTGAAGCTTTCTTT
. TRBJ2-1 TRBV15 few CATSHRELSYNEQFF TGTGCCACCAGCCACAGGGAATTGTCCTACAATGAGCAGTTCTTC
TRBD2 TRBJ2-1 TRBV7-2 . CASSLSGGYNEQFF TGTGCCAGCAGTCTTAGCGGGGGCTACAATGAGCAGTTCTTC
TRBD1 TRBJ2-5 TRBV19 . CASSIGGRQGARETQYF TGTGCCAGTAGTATAGGGGGGCGACAGGGGGCCCGGGAGACCCAGTACTTC
. TRBJ1-6 TRBV7-8 . CASSFSQGNNSPLHF TGTGCCAGCAGCTTTTCACAGGGAAATAATTCACCCCTCCACTTT
. TRBJ2-6 TRBV30 . CAWSVRGSGANVLTF TGTGCCTGGAGTGTACGAGGCTCTGGGGCCAACGTCCTGACTTTC
. TRBJ1-3 TRBV7-9 . CASSFYTTGAGNTIYF TGTGCCAGCAGCTTCTATACTACGGGGGCGGGAAACACCATATATTTT
. TRBJ2-2 TRBV28 . CASSAYRVNTGELFF TGTGCCAGCAGTGCTTACAGGGTGAACACCGGGGAGCTGTTTTTT
. TRBJ1-1 TRBV12-3/TRBV12-4 few CASNQGNTEAFF TGTGCCAGCAATCAGGGGAACACTGAAGCTTTCTTT
. TRBJ2-3 TRBV6-1 few CASNGPPDTQYF TGTGCCAGCAATGGGCCCCCAGATACGCAGTATTTT